This TCR beta chain derives from a study of shared T cell receptors in the human thymus. The CDR3 runs to 14 residues. Trimming left V 4 bases short and J 7 bases short, with 15 bases between. The V gene's germline CDR1 is SGHNT and CDR2 YYREEE (reference sequence). Measured with immunoSEQ multiplex PCR; TCRdb has only the in-frame clones, and not every one. The table includes 650,000 to 950,000 clones, roughly 88% detected once. This sample also belongs to another study, concerning human thymus T cells. From that report: Donors were healthy Finnish babies undergoing corrective operations for congenital heart defects. Obtained as resections during corrective heart surgery, the thymus tissue was then studied. Use of V and J genes seemed skewed within the thymic and blood repertoires. Related work showed strongly overlapping thymic repertoires across unrelated individuals.

This receptor was taken from a girl less than two years old with a congenital heart defect. The chain employs TRBV5-4 and TRBJ1-3; D ambiguous. Sequencing input: thymocytes. The CDR3 protein is CASSRRSSANTIYF. CDR3 sequence (DNA): TGTGCCAGCAGCCGTCGATCGAGCGCGAACACCATATATTTT.